This T cell receptor beta chain was sequenced for a study of T cell responses to AZD1222 COVID-19 vaccine. General study findings and limits: In all cases, repertoires were sampled only after the peak T cell response. Nearly half of spike-specific TCRs reportedly go after variant regions that carry no mutations. There were mostly white British donors and more females than males, and clonal diversity was possibly underestimated. The study identified only five to seven AZD1222 recipients as seropositive at baseline.

TCRdb's table, derived via immunoSEQ multiplex PCR, lists solely in-frame clones and lacks some. Of 140,000 or so clones in the sample, more than 90% were seen once. Trimming removed 3 bases at V and 4 bases at J, with 15 bases between. Germline V gene data show CDR1 as SNHLY and CDR2 as FYNNEI. The CDR3 totals 15 residues. Worth noting for this clone: Its antigen is not identified.

The input for sequencing was peripheral blood, taken on day 0 of AZD1222 vaccination. This receptor was identified in an adult in good health. The rearrangement links TRBV2 to TRBJ1-1; no definite D call. The CDR3 loop reads CASSDLGLPSTEAFF. The CDR3 region has the DNA TGTGCCAGCAGTGACTTAGGACTCCCATCCACTGAAGCTTTCTTT.